This T cell receptor (beta chain) appears in the sequencing data of a study of blood T cell repertoires in COVID-19. Clones were read by immunoSEQ multiplex PCR, and TCRdb kept only the in-frame ones, dropping some. The sample records about 150,000 clones, around 87% being singletons. The source is a woman in her thirties with acute COVID-19. Sequenced input: PBMCs or T cells enriched from blood (not recorded which).

CDR3 sequence reads: CTSLRQRDGELFF. The CDR3, as DNA: TGCACCAGCTTAAGACAGCGGGACGGGGAGCTGTTTTTT. The rearrangement links TRBV1 to TRBJ2-2; no check of the table's D call, TRBD2, against the DNA was made. TRBV1 is annotated as a pseudogene. The CDR3 runs to 13 residues.